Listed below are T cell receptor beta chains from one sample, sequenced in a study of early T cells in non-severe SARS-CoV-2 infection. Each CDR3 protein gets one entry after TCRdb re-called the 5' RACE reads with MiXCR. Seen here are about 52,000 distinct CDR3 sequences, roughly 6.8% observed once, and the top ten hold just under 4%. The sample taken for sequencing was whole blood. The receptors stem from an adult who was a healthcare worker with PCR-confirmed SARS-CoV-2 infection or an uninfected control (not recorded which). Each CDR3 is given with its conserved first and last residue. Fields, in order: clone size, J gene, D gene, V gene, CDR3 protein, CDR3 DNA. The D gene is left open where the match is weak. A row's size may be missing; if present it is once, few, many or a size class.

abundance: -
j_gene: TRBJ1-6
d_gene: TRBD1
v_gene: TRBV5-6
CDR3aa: CASSSGTGVYNSPLHF
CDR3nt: TGTGCCAGCAGCTCTGGGACAGGGGTTTATAATTCACCCCTCCACTTT

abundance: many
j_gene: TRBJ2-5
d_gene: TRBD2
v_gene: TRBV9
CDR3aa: CASSLTPAGGQETQYF
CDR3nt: TGTGCCAGCAGCCTAACCCCGGCGGGGGGCCAAGAGACCCAGTACTTC

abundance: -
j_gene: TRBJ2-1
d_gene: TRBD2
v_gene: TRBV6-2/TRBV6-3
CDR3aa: CASRSPLKPGLASDEQFF
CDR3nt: TGTGCCAGCAGATCACCACTTAAACCGGGACTAGCGAGTGATGAGCAGTTCTTC

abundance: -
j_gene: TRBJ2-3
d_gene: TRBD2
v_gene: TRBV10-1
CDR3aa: CASSESSGVAGTQYF
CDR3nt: TGCGCCAGCAGTGAGTCTAGCGGGGTTGCAGGGACGCAGTATTTT

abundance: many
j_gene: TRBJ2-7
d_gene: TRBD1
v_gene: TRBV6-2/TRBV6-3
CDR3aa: CASRSGQGRTYEQYF
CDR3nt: TGTGCCAGCAGATCCGGACAGGGGAGAACCTACGAGCAGTACTTC

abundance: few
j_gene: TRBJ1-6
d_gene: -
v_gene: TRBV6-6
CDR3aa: CASTQSGSQSPLHF
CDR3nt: TGTGCCAGCACCCAATCCGGCAGTCAATCACCCCTCCACTTT

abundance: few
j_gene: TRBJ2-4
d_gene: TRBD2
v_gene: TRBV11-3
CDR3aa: CASSLQTAGGGIQYF
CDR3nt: TGTGCCAGCAGCTTACAAACGGCGGGGGGTGGCATTCAGTACTTC

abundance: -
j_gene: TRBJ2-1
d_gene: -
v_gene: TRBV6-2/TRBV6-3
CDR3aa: CASSSGEEVLTYNEQFF
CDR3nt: TGTGCCAGCAGTTCGGGGGAGGAGGTTTTAACCTACAATGAGCAGTTCTTC

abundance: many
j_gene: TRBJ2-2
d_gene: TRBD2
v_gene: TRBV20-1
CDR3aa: CSARPSGGFNTGELFF
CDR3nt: TGCAGTGCTAGACCCAGCGGGGGATTTAACACCGGGGAGCTGTTTTTT

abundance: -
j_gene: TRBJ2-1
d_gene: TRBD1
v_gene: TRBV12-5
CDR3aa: CASGPGTGFYNEQFF
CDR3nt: TGTGCTAGTGGACCCGGGACAGGGTTTTACAATGAGCAGTTCTTC

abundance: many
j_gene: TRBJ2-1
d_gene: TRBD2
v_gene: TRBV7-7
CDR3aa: CASSLGSGGYNEQFF
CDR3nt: TGTGCTAGCAGCTTGGGTAGCGGGGGGTACAATGAGCAGTTCTTC

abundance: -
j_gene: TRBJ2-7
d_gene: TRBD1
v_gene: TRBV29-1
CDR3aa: CSVGDREGLLSYEQYF
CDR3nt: TGCAGCGTCGGGGACAGGGAAGGCTTACTCTCCTACGAGCAGTACTTC

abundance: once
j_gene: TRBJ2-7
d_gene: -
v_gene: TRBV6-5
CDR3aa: CASSYSGSEQYF
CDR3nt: TGTGCCAGCAGTTACTCGGGTTCCGAGCAGTACTTC

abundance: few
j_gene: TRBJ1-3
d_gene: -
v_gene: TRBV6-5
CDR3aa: CASRPGGASGNTIYF
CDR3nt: TGTGCCAGCAGGCCTGGGGGTGCCTCTGGAAACACCATATATTTT

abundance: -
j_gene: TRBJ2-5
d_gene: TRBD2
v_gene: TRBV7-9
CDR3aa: CASSWGLAPQETQYF
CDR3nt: TGTGCCAGCAGCTGGGGACTAGCGCCCCAAGAGACCCAGTACTTC

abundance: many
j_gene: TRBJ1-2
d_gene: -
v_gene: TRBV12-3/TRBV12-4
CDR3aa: CASSSQGNYGYTF
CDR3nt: TGTGCCAGCAGTTCCCAAGGAAACTATGGCTACACCTTC

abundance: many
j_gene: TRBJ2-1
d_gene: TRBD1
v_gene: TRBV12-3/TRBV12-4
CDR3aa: CASSLGQGGMGYNEQFF
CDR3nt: TGTGCCAGCAGTTTGGGACAGGGGGGTATGGGTTACAATGAGCAGTTCTTC

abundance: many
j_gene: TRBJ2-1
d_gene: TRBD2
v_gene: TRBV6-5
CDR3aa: CASRSLTSGGANEQFF
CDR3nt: TGTGCCAGCAGAAGCCTGACTAGCGGGGGGGCCAATGAGCAGTTCTTC

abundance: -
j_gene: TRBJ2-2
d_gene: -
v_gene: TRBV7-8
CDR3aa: CASSKTPTGELFF
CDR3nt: TGTGCCAGCAGCAAAACACCCACCGGGGAGCTGTTTTTT

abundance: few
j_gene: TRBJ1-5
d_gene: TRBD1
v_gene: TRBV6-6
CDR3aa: CASSWDRGLGQPQHF
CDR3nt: TGTGCCAGCAGTTGGGACAGGGGGCTCGGTCAGCCCCAGCATTTT

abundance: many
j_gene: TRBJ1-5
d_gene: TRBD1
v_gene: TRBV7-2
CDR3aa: CASSQWLTGVSQPQHF
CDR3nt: TGTGCCAGCAGCCAATGGCTGACAGGGGTTTCTCAGCCCCAGCATTTT

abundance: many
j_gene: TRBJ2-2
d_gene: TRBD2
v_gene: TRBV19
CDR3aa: CASRLGREGTGELFF
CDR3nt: TGTGCCAGTAGACTCGGCAGGGAGGGGACCGGGGAGCTGTTTTTT

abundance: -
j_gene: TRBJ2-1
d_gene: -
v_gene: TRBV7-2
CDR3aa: CASSLEGISYNEQFF
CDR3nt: TGTGCCAGCAGCTTAGAAGGGATCTCCTACAATGAGCAGTTCTTC

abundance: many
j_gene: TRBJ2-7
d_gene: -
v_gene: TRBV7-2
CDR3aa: CASSPGHTYEQYF
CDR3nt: TGTGCCAGCAGTCCGGGACATACCTACGAGCAGTACTTC

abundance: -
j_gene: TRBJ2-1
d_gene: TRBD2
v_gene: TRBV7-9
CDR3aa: CASSPRTSGTYNEQFF
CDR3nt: TGTGCCAGCAGCCCAAGGACTAGCGGGACCTACAATGAGCAGTTCTTC

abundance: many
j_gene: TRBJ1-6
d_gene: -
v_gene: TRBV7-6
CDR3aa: CASGGLAEEDSPLHF
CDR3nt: TGTGCCAGTGGAGGGCTGGCGGAGGAAGATTCACCCCTCCACTTT

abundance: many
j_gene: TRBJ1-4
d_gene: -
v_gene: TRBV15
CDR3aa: CATSSPGLTNEKLFF
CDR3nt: TGTGCCACCAGCTCACCGGGACTCACTAATGAAAAACTGTTTTTT

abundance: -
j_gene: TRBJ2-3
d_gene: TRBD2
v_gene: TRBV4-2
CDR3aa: CASSQALAGGTDTQYF
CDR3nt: TGTGCCAGCAGCCAAGCTCTAGCGGGGGGCACAGATACGCAGTATTTT

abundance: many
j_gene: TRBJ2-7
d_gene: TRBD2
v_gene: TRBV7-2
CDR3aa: CASSFGGGFYEQYF
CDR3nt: TGTGCCAGCAGCTTTGGCGGGGGGTTCTACGAGCAGTACTTC

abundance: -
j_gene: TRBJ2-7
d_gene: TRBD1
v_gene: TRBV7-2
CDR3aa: CASSLGTGVSSYEQYF
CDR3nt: TGTGCCAGCAGCTTAGGGACAGGTGTGAGCTCCTACGAGCAGTACTTC

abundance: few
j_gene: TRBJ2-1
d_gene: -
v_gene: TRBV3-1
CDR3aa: CASSQALGAYNEQFF
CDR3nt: TGTGCCAGCAGCCAAGCCCTGGGAGCCTACAATGAGCAGTTCTTC

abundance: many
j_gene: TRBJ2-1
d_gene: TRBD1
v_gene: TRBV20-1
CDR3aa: CSARSQGAYNEQFF
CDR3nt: TGCAGTGCTAGAAGCCAGGGGGCTTACAATGAGCAGTTCTTC

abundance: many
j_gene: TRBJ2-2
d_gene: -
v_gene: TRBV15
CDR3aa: CATSHRVTGELFF
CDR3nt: TGTGCCACCAGCCACAGGGTAACCGGGGAGCTGTTTTTT

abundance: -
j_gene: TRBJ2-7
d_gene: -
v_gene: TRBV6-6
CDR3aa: CASSTLQGLVYEQYF
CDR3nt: TGTGCCAGCAGTACGTTACAGGGCCTCGTGTACGAGCAGTACTTC

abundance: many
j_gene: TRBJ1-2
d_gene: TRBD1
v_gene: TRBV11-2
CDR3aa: CASSSGTVYGYTF
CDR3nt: TGTGCCAGCAGCTCCGGGACAGTCTATGGCTACACCTTC

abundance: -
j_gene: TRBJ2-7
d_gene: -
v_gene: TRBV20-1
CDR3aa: CSALTVTSSYEQYF
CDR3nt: TGCAGTGCACTGACAGTGACAAGCTCCTACGAGCAGTACTTC

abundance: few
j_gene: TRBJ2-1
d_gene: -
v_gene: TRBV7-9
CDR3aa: CASSLGQGWNEQFF
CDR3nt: TGTGCCAGCAGCTTAGGCCAGGGGTGGAATGAGCAGTTCTTC

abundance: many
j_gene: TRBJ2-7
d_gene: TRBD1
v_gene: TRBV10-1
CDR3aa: CASSEGQGDYEQYF
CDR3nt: TGCGCCAGCAGCGAGGGACAGGGTGACTACGAGCAGTACTTC

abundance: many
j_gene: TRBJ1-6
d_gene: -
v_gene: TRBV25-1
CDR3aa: CASSGGPPNSPLHF
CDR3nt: TGTGCCAGCAGTGGGGGACCGCCTAATTCACCCCTCCACTTT

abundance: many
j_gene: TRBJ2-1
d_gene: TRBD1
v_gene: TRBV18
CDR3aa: CASSTRQGGSYNEQFF
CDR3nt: TGTGCCAGCTCAACACGACAGGGCGGGTCCTACAATGAGCAGTTCTTC

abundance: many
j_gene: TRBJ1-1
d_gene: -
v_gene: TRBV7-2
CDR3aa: CASSLAGTEAFF
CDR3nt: TGTGCCAGCAGCTTAGCAGGCACTGAAGCTTTCTTT

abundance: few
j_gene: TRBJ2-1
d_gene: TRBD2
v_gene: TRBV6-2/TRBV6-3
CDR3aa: CASRPGGALAEQFF
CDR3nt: TGTGCCAGCAGGCCGGGGGGGGCGCTTGCTGAGCAGTTCTTC

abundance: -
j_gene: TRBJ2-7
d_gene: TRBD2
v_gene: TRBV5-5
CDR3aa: CASSLRGGAPYEQYF
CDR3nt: TGTGCCAGCAGCTTACGGGGGGGCGCGCCCTACGAGCAGTACTTC

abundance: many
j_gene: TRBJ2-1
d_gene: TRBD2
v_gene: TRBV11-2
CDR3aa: CASSRTSGTNNEQFF
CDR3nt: TGTGCCAGCAGCCGGACTAGCGGAACAAACAATGAGCAGTTCTTC

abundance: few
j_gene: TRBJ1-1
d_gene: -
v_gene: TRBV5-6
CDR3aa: CASSFFDRLNTEAFF
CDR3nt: TGTGCCAGCAGCTTTTTCGACAGGCTGAACACTGAAGCTTTCTTT

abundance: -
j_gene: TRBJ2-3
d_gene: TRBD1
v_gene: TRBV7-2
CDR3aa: CASGRGLDSQYF
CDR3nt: TGTGCCAGCGGAAGGGGGCTAGATTCGCAGTATTTT

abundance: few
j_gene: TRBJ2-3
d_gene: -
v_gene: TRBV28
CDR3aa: CASSPLSPDTQYF
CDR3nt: TGTGCCAGCAGTCCCCTTTCCCCAGATACGCAGTATTTT

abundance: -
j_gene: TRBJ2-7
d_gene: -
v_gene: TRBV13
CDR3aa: CASSLRDYEQYF
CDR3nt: TGTGCCAGCAGCTTGCGGGACTACGAGCAGTACTTC

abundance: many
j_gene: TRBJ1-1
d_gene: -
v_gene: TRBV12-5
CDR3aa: CASGLVLRTEAFF
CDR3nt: TGTGCTAGTGGTTTGGTACTAAGGACTGAAGCTTTCTTT

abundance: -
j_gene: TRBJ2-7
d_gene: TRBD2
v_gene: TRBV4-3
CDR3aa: CASSQELTSGGHYYEQYF
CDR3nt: TGCGCCAGCAGCCAAGAGTTGACTAGCGGGGGGCACTACTACGAGCAGTACTTC

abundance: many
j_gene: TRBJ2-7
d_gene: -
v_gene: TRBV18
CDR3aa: CASFSSSYEQYF
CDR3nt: TGTGCCAGCTTTTCCAGCTCCTACGAGCAGTACTTC

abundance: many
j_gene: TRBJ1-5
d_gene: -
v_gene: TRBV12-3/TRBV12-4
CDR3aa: CASSFRQPQHF
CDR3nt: TGTGCCAGCAGTTTCCGGCAGCCCCAGCATTTT

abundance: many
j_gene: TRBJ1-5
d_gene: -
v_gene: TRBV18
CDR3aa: CASSRQVSNQPQHF
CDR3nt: TGTGCCAGCTCACGGCAGGTTAGCAATCAGCCCCAGCATTTT

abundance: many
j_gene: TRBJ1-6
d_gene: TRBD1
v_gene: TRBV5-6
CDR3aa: CASSLNRGRSPLHF
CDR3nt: TGTGCCAGCAGCTTGAACAGGGGTCGATCACCCCTCCACTTT

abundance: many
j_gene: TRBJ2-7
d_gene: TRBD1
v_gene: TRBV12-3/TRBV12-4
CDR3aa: CASSLGTGRSEQYF
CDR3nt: TGTGCCAGCAGTTTAGGGACAGGGAGATCCGAGCAGTACTTC

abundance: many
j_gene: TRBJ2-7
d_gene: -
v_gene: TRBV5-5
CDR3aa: CASSLAQDVSYEQYF
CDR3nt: TGTGCCAGCAGCTTGGCCCAGGATGTCTCCTACGAGCAGTACTTC

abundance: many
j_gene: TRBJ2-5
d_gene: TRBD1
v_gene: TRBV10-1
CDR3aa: CASSAQGAETQYF
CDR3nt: TGCGCCAGCAGTGCCCAGGGGGCAGAGACCCAGTACTTC